Below are 27 T cell receptor beta chains sequenced from a single sample in a study of blood T cell repertoires in COVID-19. The protocol was immunoSEQ multiplex PCR, while the TCRdb copy is restricted to in-frame clones and leaves out a portion. The sample consists of about 300,000 clones, 70% to 90% of them appearing once. The specimen sequenced was peripheral blood. These receptors came from a man in his 70s with acute or convalescent COVID-19.

This clone was seen just once. The J gene is TRBJ1-2, the V gene TRBV5-1; 8 bases are a match to TRBD1. The CDR3 is made up of 15 amino acids. J gave up 5 bases and V 4 bases, and 10 bases lay outside the gene matches. Germline values: CDR1 SGHRS, CDR2 YFSETQ. The CDR3 reads CASSADRVGGYGYTF. The CDR3 coding sequence is TGCGCCAGCAGCGCGGACAGGGTAGGAGGTTATGGCTACACCTTC.

J is TRBJ1-3 and V is TRBV18, with 8 positions matching TRBD1. V gave up 3 bases and J gave up 0 bases; unmatched junction bases: 4. Germline values: CDR1 KGHSH, CDR2 LQKENI. The CDR3 loop spans 16 amino acids. CDR3 region: CASSPRTGFSGNTIYF. The CDR3, as DNA: TGTGCCAGCTCACCCCGGACAGGGTTCTCTGGAAACACCATATATTTT. Full variable domain (remainder filled in from reference TRBV18 and TRBJ1-3): NAGVMQNPRHLVRRRGQEARLRCSPMKGHSHVYWYRQLPEEGLKFMVYLQKENIIDESGMPKERFSAEFPKEGPSILRIQQVVRGDSAAYFCASSPRTGFSGNTIYFGEGSWLTVV.

The CDR3 DNA reads TGTGCCAGCAGCCTACTCGGACAGCTCATGAACACTGAAGCTTTCTTT. It is translated as CASSLLGQLMNTEAFF. The V gene is TRBV5-5, the J gene TRBJ1-1; D is possibly TRBD1 (6 bases). V was clipped by 4 bases and J by 0 bases, with 16 bases between them. This CDR3 has 16 amino acids. Germline V CDR1 and CDR2: SGHKS, YYEKEE (reference sequence).

The CDR3 nucleotides are TGTGCCAGAATTAAACTACTAGTTGTCCCCTCTGGGGCCAACGTCCTGACTTTC. Encoded protein: CARIKLLVVPSGANVLTF. The V gene is TRBV5-6, the J gene TRBJ2-6; D possibly corresponds to TRBD2 (5 bases). The germline V gene has CDR1 SGHDT and CDR2 YYEEEE. Trimming took 8 bases from V and 0 from J, leaving 21 bases between them. This CDR3 spans 18 amino acids.

This rearrangement joins TRBV28 to TRBJ1-1; no reliable D call. The CDR3 is 12 amino acids. The germline V and J ends were trimmed by 3 bases and 4 bases, with 6 bases remaining between them. Germline V gives CDR1 MDHEN, CDR2 SYDVKM. CDR3 sequence: CASSFRSTEAFF. CDR3 sequence (DNA): TGTGCCAGCAGTTTTCGGTCCACTGAAGCTTTCTTT.

V is TRBV20-1 and J is TRBJ2-1; 8 nucleotides match TRBD2. CDR3 size: 14 residues. V lost 3 bases to trimming and J lost 5 bases; unmatched junction nucleotides: 6. The V gene's germline CDR1 is DFQATT and CDR2 SNEGSKA (reference sequence). The CDR3 DNA sequence: TGCAGTGCTAGTGGGCGGGGGGTCGACAATGAGCAGTTCTTC. It specifies CSASGRGVDNEQFF.

Only one count was recorded for this clone. The chain joins TRBV7-8 to TRBJ2-7, with D perhaps TRBD1 (6 bases). The CDR3 totals 14 residues. The V and J ends lost 1 base and 4 bases respectively, with 11 bases between them. CDR1 and CDR2 (germline): SGHVS, FQNEAQ. For the CDR3, the DNA is TGTGCCAGCAGCTTAGTTGGGGGCTTATACGAGCAGTACTTC. Amino acids: CASSLVGGLYEQYF.

This chain uses TRBV6-5 with TRBJ1-6; 7 bases align to TRBD1. Germline assignment: CDR1 MNHEY and CDR2 SVGAGI. This CDR3 spans 15 amino acids. J lost 5 bases, V lost 4 bases, and 5 bases had no gene match. CDR3 DNA: TGTGCCAGCAGTTTACAGACAGGGCATAATTCACCCCTCCACTTT. This encodes CASSLQTGHNSPLHF.

The V call is TRBV2, the J call TRBJ2-5, with D possibly being TRBD2 (7 bases). Trimming shortened V by 7 bases and J by 5 bases, and 11 bases separated the two germline ends. This CDR3 spans 12 amino acids. Germline CDR1 SNHLY, CDR2 FYNNEI. As DNA, the CDR3 is TGTGCCAGCAAAGGGGGGGTGGAGACCCAGTACTTC. It is translated as CASKGGVETQYF.

The chain has TRBV5-4 and TRBJ2-7; 8 bases are a match to TRBD1. The germline V gene has CDR1 SGHNT and CDR2 YYREEE (reference sequence). The junction had 13 bases not matched to a gene; V was cut back by 8 bases and J by 3 bases. The CDR3 has 15 residues. The CDR3 region is CASTPGGTYYYEQYF. CDR3 DNA sequence: TGTGCCAGTACCCCAGGGGGCACCTACTACTACGAGCAGTACTTC. The complete variable domain, with remaining parts taken from reference TRBV5-4 and TRBJ2-7, reads ETGVTQSPTHLIKTRGQQVTLRCSSQSGHNTVSWYQQALGQGPQFIFQYYREEENGRGNFPPRFSGLQFPNYSSELNVNALELDDSALYLCASTPGGTYYYEQYFGPGTRLTVT.

The CDR3 DNA reads as TGTGCCAGTAGAGCGACAGTTAACACTGAAGCTTTCTTT. Translation: CASRATVNTEAFF. The genes are TRBV19 and TRBJ1-1; D is possibly TRBD1 (5 bases). V was cut by 6 bases and J by 2 bases, with 10 bases left in between. Germline V gives CDR1 LNHDA, CDR2 SQIVND (reference sequence). The CDR3 extends over 13 amino acids.

This chain joins TRBV2 and TRBJ2-3; the match to TRBD1 covers 7 bases. V lost 5 bases to trimming and J lost 0 bases; unmatched junction nucleotides: 2. This CDR3 has 14 amino acids. Per the germline V gene, CDR1 is SNHLY and CDR2 is FYNNEI. CDR3 protein: CASSPQGSTDTQYF. CDR3 DNA sequence: TGTGCCAGCAGTCCACAGGGGAGCACAGATACGCAGTATTTT. Complete variable domain (other parts from reference TRBV2 and TRBJ2-3): EPEVTQTPSHQVTQMGQEVILRCVPISNHLYFYWYRQILGQKVEFLVSFYNNEISEKSEIFDDQFSVERPDGSNFTLKIRSTKLEDSAMYFCASSPQGSTDTQYFGPGTRLTVL.

Points on this clone: Different DNA sequences within this sample yield the same CDR3. The chain employs TRBV28 and TRBJ2-7; TRBD2 is a possible D gene (6 bases). V lost 2 bases to trimming and J lost 0 bases, with 8 bases between them. Per the germline V gene, CDR1 is MDHEN and CDR2 is SYDVKM. The CDR3 has 14 residues. CDR3: CASSLGGDSYEQYF. The DNA of the CDR3 is TGTGCCAGCAGTTTAGGCGGGGACTCCTACGAGCAGTACTTC.

For the CDR3, the DNA is TGTGCCAGCAGCCAAGGATACCTTCGGACACCGGGAGTTGCAACTAATGAAAAACTGTTTTTT. The encoded protein is CASSQGYLRTPGVATNEKLFF. This chain uses TRBV4-2 with TRBJ1-4, with D possibly being TRBD1 (5 bases). V was cut by 1 base and J by 0 bases, with 24 bases left in between. The germline CDR1 and CDR2 sequences are LGHNA and YNFKEQ. The CDR3 has 21 amino acids.

V usage is TRBV5-8 and J usage is TRBJ2-3, with TRBD2 as a possible D gene (6 bases). V lost 0 bases and J 1 base, leaving 9 bases between the germline ends. Germline lookup yields CDR1 SGHTS and CDR2 YDEGEE. The CDR3 loop spans 15 amino acids. The CDR3 DNA is TGTGCCAGCAGCTTGGTTTCTAGCGGCACAGATACGCAGTATTTT. This codes for CASSLVSSGTDTQYF.

The J gene is TRBJ2-1, the V gene TRBV6-4, with 10 nucleotides matching TRBD2. This CDR3 contains 15 residues. Germline V gives CDR1 MRHNA, CDR2 SNTAGT. The V segment lost 8 bases and the J segment 5 bases; nucleotides outside the gene matches: 9. CDR3 sequence (DNA): TGTGCCAGCGCCTTTAGCGGGGGGCCTAACAATGAGCAGTTCTTC. Translation gives CASAFSGGPNNEQFF.

The rearrangement joins TRBV11-2 to TRBJ1-3, with D unclear. CDR3 size: 12 residues. In germline, CDR1 is SGHAT, CDR2 FQNNGV. The V gene lost 3 bases and the J gene lost 3 bases, with 3 bases spanning the gap. Here the CDR3 reads CASSFRGNTIYF. CDR3 DNA: TGTGCCAGCAGCTTCCGTGGAAACACCATATATTTT.

This chain links TRBV18 with TRBJ2-5; 7 bases map to TRBD2. Trimming cost V 3 bases and J 1 base; bases outside gene matches: 2. The germline V gene has CDR1 KGHSH and CDR2 LQKENI. CDR3 length equals 14 residues. The CDR3 loop reads CASSPRGSQETQYF. Written as DNA, the CDR3 is TGTGCCAGCTCACCCCGCGGGAGCCAAGAGACCCAGTACTTC.

This clone was seen just once. This sequence joins TRBV19 and TRBJ1-2, with TRBD1 identical over 8 bases. The CDR3 is 14 amino acids. Per germline, CDR1 LNHDA and CDR2 SQIVND (reference sequence). J was trimmed by 3 bases and V by 6 bases; bases with no gene match: 6. The CDR3 loop is CASSKGQADYGYTF. The CDR3 nucleotides are TGTGCCAGTAGCAAGGGACAGGCGGACTATGGCTACACCTTC.

The chain has TRBV4-1 and TRBJ2-4, with D perhaps TRBD2 (5 bases). The CDR3 is 13 amino acids. Trimming shortened V by 0 bases and J by 9 bases, and 9 bases separated the two germline ends. Germline CDR1 and CDR2: MGHRA and YSYEKL. CDR3 in amino acids: CASSQDNAGIQYF. The DNA of the CDR3 is TGCGCCAGCAGCCAAGATAACGCGGGCATTCAGTACTTC.

This clone has just a few counts. The rearrangement links TRBV5-1 to TRBJ1-2; D is ambiguous. Looked up from germline, CDR1 is SGHRS and CDR2 is YFSETQ. The V gene lost 0 bases and the J gene lost 4 bases, with 13 bases spanning the gap. The CDR3 covers 15 residues. CDR3 sequence: CASSLVAELSYGYTF. The CDR3 DNA reads TGCGCCAGCAGCTTGGTGGCAGAATTGTCCTATGGCTACACCTTC.

The gene calls are TRBV7-9 and TRBJ2-3; 10 positions agree with TRBD1. CDR3 length: 13 amino acids. The V segment lost 7 bases and the J segment 6 bases; nucleotides outside the gene matches: 4. Germline loops: CDR1 SEHNR, CDR2 FQNEAQ (reference sequence). This chain's CDR3 is CASNRDRGDTQYF. DNA of the CDR3: TGTGCCAGCAACCGGGACAGGGGTGATACGCAGTATTTT.

The chain links TRBV5-4 to TRBJ2-7; weak D call: TRBD1 (6 bases). Trimming removed 0 bases at V and 5 bases at J, with 15 bases between. The CDR3 covers 15 residues. Germline assignment: CDR1 SGHNT and CDR2 YYREEE (reference sequence). The CDR3 nucleotides read TGTGCCAGCAGCTTGGGACAGGCCGCAAGGGACGAGCAGTACTTC. Its translation: CASSLGQAARDEQYF.

This clone has a handful of counts. The chain couples TRBV19 to TRBJ2-1; D is perhaps TRBD2 (6 bases). CDR3 length: 15 amino acids. CDR1 and CDR2 from the germline V gene are LNHDA and SQIVND (reference sequence). V was pared by 6 bases and J by 5 bases, with 17 bases between. CDR3 coding DNA: TGTGCCAGTAGCCCAAGGGGTCTAGCGAACAATGAGCAGTTCTTC. This sequence encodes CASSPRGLANNEQFF.

The J gene is TRBJ2-1, the V gene TRBV5-4; 11 nucleotides match TRBD2. Germline V gene data show CDR1 as SGHNT and CDR2 as YYREEE (reference sequence). This CDR3 contains 16 residues. Trimming removed 4 bases from V and 7 bases from J; junction bases left unmatched: 10. The CDR3 DNA follows: TGTGCCAGCAGCCTTTATACTAGCGGGAGCTGGAATGAGCAGTTCTTC. Protein product: CASSLYTSGSWNEQFF. Based on the CDR3 plus reference TRBV5-4 and TRBJ2-1, the full variable domain is ETGVTQSPTHLIKTRGQQVTLRCSSQSGHNTVSWYQQALGQGPQFIFQYYREEENGRGNFPPRFSGLQFPNYSSELNVNALELDDSALYLCASSLYTSGSWNEQFFGPGTRLTVL.

The chain combines TRBV5-4 with TRBJ1-6; 9 positions match TRBD1. Trimming cost V 3 bases and J 8 bases; bases outside gene matches: 3. From germline, CDR1 is SGHNT and CDR2 YYREEE (reference sequence). The length of the CDR3 is 14 residues. The DNA for the CDR3 is TGTGCCAGCAGCTCGACAGGGGGGGATTCACCCCTCCACTTT. It translates to CASSSTGGDSPLHF.

This clone was picked up one time. V usage is TRBV4-3 and J usage is TRBJ1-4, with 8 nucleotides matching TRBD1. The V gene's germline CDR1 is LGHNA and CDR2 YSLEER. The CDR3 contains 17 residues. With V trimmed by 1 base and J by 5 bases, 9 bases remained unmatched. The CDR3 bases are TGCGCCAGCAGCCAAGGAGGCGGGACAGGCTGGAATGAAAAACTGTTTTTT. It specifies CASSQGGGTGWNEKLFF.